A selection of T cell receptor beta chains follows, all from one sample in a study of patients and donors after allogeneic stem cell transplantation. One entry per CDR3 protein results from TCRdb running MiXCR on the RT-PCR reads. The data show approximately 250,000 distinct CDR3 sequences, around an eighth seen once. The specimen sequenced was blood, either unsorted or a sorted T cell fraction (not recorded which). The receptors come from a human donor who was either an allogeneic HSCT recipient or a stem cell or donor lymphocyte infusion donor (not recorded which). It is not recorded whose cells these are; they may come from a transplant donor. The CDR3 runs from the conserved cysteine through the conserved F or W. The D gene is left open where the match is weak. Not every row has a clone size; where given, it reads once, few, many or a size class.

d_gene: NA; v_gene: TRBV6-1; abundance: NA; len: 12; j_gene: TRBJ2-7; CDR3nt: TGTGCCAGCGTAAGGGCAGCTGGGGAGCAGTACTTC; CDR3aa: CASVRAAGEQYF
d_gene: NA; v_gene: TRBV7-9; abundance: NA; len: 14; j_gene: TRBJ2-7; CDR3nt: TGTGCCAGCAGCTTAGGTTGGGGCTCCTACGAGCAGTACTTC; CDR3aa: CASSLGWGSYEQYF
d_gene: NA; v_gene: TRBV4-1; abundance: many; len: 13; j_gene: TRBJ1-1; CDR3nt: TGCGCCAGCAGCCAAGGAGAGAGCACTGAAGCTTTCTTT; CDR3aa: CASSQGESTEAFF
d_gene: NA; v_gene: TRBV12-3/TRBV12-4; abundance: many; len: 17; j_gene: TRBJ2-1; CDR3nt: TGTGCCAGCAGCCCCACCGCGGGGCCGGGCTACCCCAATGAGCAGTTCTTC; CDR3aa: CASSPTAGPGYPNEQFF
d_gene: NA; v_gene: TRBV4-1; abundance: NA; len: 16; j_gene: TRBJ1-3; CDR3nt: TGCGCCAGCAGCCAAGCCCCCAGGGGTCGTGGAAACACCATATATTTT; CDR3aa: CASSQAPRGRGNTIYF
d_gene: NA; v_gene: TRBV7-8; abundance: NA; len: 14; j_gene: TRBJ2-1; CDR3nt: TGTGCCAGCAGCGCGGGCGGAAATTACAATGAGCAGTTCTTC; CDR3aa: CASSAGGNYNEQFF
d_gene: NA; v_gene: TRBV15; abundance: many; len: 15; j_gene: TRBJ2-5; CDR3nt: TGTGCCACCAGCAGAGACCGGACATCGCAAGAGACCCAGTACTTC; CDR3aa: CATSRDRTSQETQYF
d_gene: NA; v_gene: TRBV7-2; abundance: many; len: 14; j_gene: TRBJ2-7; CDR3nt: TGTGCCAGCAGCGGCGGGACAGCCCTCTACGAGCAGTACTTC; CDR3aa: CASSGGTALYEQYF
d_gene: NA; v_gene: TRBV20-1; abundance: NA; len: 15; j_gene: TRBJ2-5; CDR3nt: TGCAGTGCGAGGAACCGGGACGCCTCGCGGGAGACCCAGTACTTC; CDR3aa: CSARNRDASRETQYF
d_gene: NA; v_gene: TRBV10-3; abundance: NA; len: 12; j_gene: TRBJ2-4; CDR3nt: TGTGCCACCGCTCTTGAGGGAAACATTCAGTACTTC; CDR3aa: CATALEGNIQYF
d_gene: NA; v_gene: TRBV12-3/TRBV12-4; abundance: many; len: 13; j_gene: TRBJ1-2; CDR3nt: TGTGCCAGCAGTTTGTTACAGAACTATGGCTACACCTTC; CDR3aa: CASSLLQNYGYTF
d_gene: NA; v_gene: TRBV25-1; abundance: few; len: 13; j_gene: TRBJ2-4; CDR3nt: TGTGCCAGCAGTCCGAGTTCGAAAAACATTCAGTACTTC; CDR3aa: CASSPSSKNIQYF
d_gene: NA; v_gene: TRBV10-3; abundance: NA; len: 16; j_gene: TRBJ1-1; CDR3nt: TGTGCCATCAGTGTCTCCCCTGGGCAAGGGAACACTGAAGCTTTCTTT; CDR3aa: CAISVSPGQGNTEAFF
d_gene: TRBD1; v_gene: TRBV4-1; abundance: few; len: 16; j_gene: TRBJ1-6; CDR3nt: TGCGCCAGCAGCCCGGGACAGGGGGCTTTTAATTCACCCCTCCACTTT; CDR3aa: CASSPGQGAFNSPLHF
d_gene: NA; v_gene: TRBV5-1; abundance: few; len: 15; j_gene: TRBJ2-5; CDR3nt: TGCGCCAGCAGCTTGGTGGCGGGGGCCGGGGAGACCCAGTACTTC; CDR3aa: CASSLVAGAGETQYF
d_gene: TRBD1; v_gene: TRBV7-8; abundance: NA; len: 15; j_gene: TRBJ1-5; CDR3nt: TGTGCCAGCAGCTTCCGGCGGGGACAGGGTCAGCCCCAGCATTTT; CDR3aa: CASSFRRGQGQPQHF
d_gene: NA; v_gene: TRBV12-3/TRBV12-4; abundance: many; len: 14; j_gene: TRBJ2-7; CDR3nt: TGTGCCAGCAGTAACACAGGAAGCTCCTACGAGCAGTACTTC; CDR3aa: CASSNTGSSYEQYF
d_gene: NA; v_gene: TRBV5-6; abundance: many; len: 16; j_gene: TRBJ2-2; CDR3nt: TGTGCCAGCAGCTTTTCTCCAACTAGCCCCACCGGGGAGCTGTTTTTT; CDR3aa: CASSFSPTSPTGELFF
d_gene: TRBD1; v_gene: TRBV29-1; abundance: many; len: 12; j_gene: TRBJ2-7; CDR3nt: TGCAGCGTTCGGGGGGACAGGGGTGAGCAGTACTTC; CDR3aa: CSVRGDRGEQYF
d_gene: NA; v_gene: TRBV20-1; abundance: NA; len: 15; j_gene: TRBJ2-7; CDR3nt: TGCAGTGCTAGAGATGGAGGCGTCTACTCCTACGAGCAGTACTTC; CDR3aa: CSARDGGVYSYEQYF
d_gene: TRBD1; v_gene: TRBV2; abundance: many; len: 12; j_gene: TRBJ2-7; CDR3nt: TGTGCCAGCAGAGGACAGGGCTACGAGCAGTACTTC; CDR3aa: CASRGQGYEQYF
d_gene: TRBD2; v_gene: TRBV29-1; abundance: few; len: 13; j_gene: TRBJ2-5; CDR3nt: TGCAGTGCACTTAGCGGGAGGGCCCCGCACGGGTACTTC; CDR3aa: CSALSGRAPHGYF
d_gene: NA; v_gene: TRBV29-1; abundance: many; len: 15; j_gene: TRBJ1-3; CDR3nt: TGCAGCGTTCGTCGGACGGATTTAACTGGAAACACCATATATTTT; CDR3aa: CSVRRTDLTGNTIYF
d_gene: NA; v_gene: TRBV18; abundance: few; len: 13; j_gene: TRBJ1-5; CDR3nt: TGTGCCAGCTCACCTCCGGGGAATCAGCCCCAGCATTTT; CDR3aa: CASSPPGNQPQHF
d_gene: TRBD1; v_gene: TRBV18; abundance: NA; len: 13; j_gene: TRBJ1-4; CDR3nt: TGTGCCAGCTCACCAAAGGGACAGGAAAAACTGTTTTTT; CDR3aa: CASSPKGQEKLFF
d_gene: NA; v_gene: TRBV4-2; abundance: NA; len: 14; j_gene: TRBJ2-3; CDR3nt: TGTGCCAGCAGCCAAGATCCCGAGAGAGATACGCAGTATTTT; CDR3aa: CASSQDPERDTQYF
d_gene: NA; v_gene: TRBV2; abundance: few; len: 15; j_gene: TRBJ2-3; CDR3nt: TGTGCCAGCAGTGATCTCGGGATCAGCACAGATACGCAGTATTTT; CDR3aa: CASSDLGISTDTQYF
d_gene: TRBD1; v_gene: TRBV20-1; abundance: NA; len: 15; j_gene: TRBJ2-2; CDR3nt: TGCAGTGCTAGACAGGGGGCTTTAGAGACCGGGGAGCTGTTTTTT; CDR3aa: CSARQGALETGELFF
d_gene: NA; v_gene: TRBV5-5; abundance: few; len: 15; j_gene: TRBJ2-2; CDR3nt: TGTGCCAGCAGCCGGAGGGTAGACGTCGCCGGGGAGCTGTTTTTT; CDR3aa: CASSRRVDVAGELFF
d_gene: NA; v_gene: TRBV5-1; abundance: many; len: 15; j_gene: TRBJ1-3; CDR3nt: TGCGCCAGCAGCTTGGACAGCACCACTGGAAACACCATATATTTT; CDR3aa: CASSLDSTTGNTIYF
d_gene: TRBD1; v_gene: TRBV9; abundance: few; len: 14; j_gene: TRBJ2-7; CDR3nt: TGTGCCAGCAGCCCGGGGACAGGTCTCTACGAGCAGTACTTC; CDR3aa: CASSPGTGLYEQYF
d_gene: NA; v_gene: TRBV28; abundance: NA; len: 16; j_gene: TRBJ2-1; CDR3nt: TGTGCCAGCAGTGGCGGCAGGGGAAGGTCCTACAATGAGCAGTTCTTC; CDR3aa: CASSGGRGRSYNEQFF
d_gene: NA; v_gene: TRBV30; abundance: many; len: 12; j_gene: TRBJ1-2; CDR3nt: TGTGCCTGGAGTGGCAACCTCTATGGCTACACCTTC; CDR3aa: CAWSGNLYGYTF
d_gene: TRBD2; v_gene: TRBV5-1; abundance: NA; len: 15; j_gene: TRBJ2-5; CDR3nt: TGCGCCAGCGGATCGACTGGCGGGAGTTGGGAGACCCAGTACTTC; CDR3aa: CASGSTGGSWETQYF
d_gene: NA; v_gene: TRBV20-1; abundance: NA; len: 13; j_gene: TRBJ2-5; CDR3nt: TGCAGTGCCCACTTCGGGGGTGGGGAGACCCAGTACTTC; CDR3aa: CSAHFGGGETQYF
d_gene: NA; v_gene: TRBV5-6; abundance: few; len: 14; j_gene: TRBJ1-1; CDR3nt: TGTGCCAGCAGCTTGAGCAGGGGTATCACTGAAGCTTTCTTT; CDR3aa: CASSLSRGITEAFF
d_gene: NA; v_gene: TRBV15; abundance: many; len: 18; j_gene: TRBJ2-5; CDR3nt: TGTGCCACCAGCAGAGATTCGATCGTAGTCCGTCTTAGGGAGACCCAGTACTTC; CDR3aa: CATSRDSIVVRLRETQYF
d_gene: NA; v_gene: TRBV24-1; abundance: NA; len: 12; j_gene: TRBJ1-2; CDR3nt: TGTGCCACCAGTGGCGCGAAGGATGGCTACACCTTC; CDR3aa: CATSGAKDGYTF
d_gene: NA; v_gene: TRBV12-3/TRBV12-4; abundance: few; len: 13; j_gene: TRBJ2-7; CDR3nt: TGTGCCAGCAGTAAGGACAGTTCCTACGAGCAGTACTTC; CDR3aa: CASSKDSSYEQYF
d_gene: TRBD2; v_gene: TRBV6-2/TRBV6-3; abundance: once; len: 17; j_gene: TRBJ2-1; CDR3nt: TGTGCCAGCAGCCGAAGACTAGCGGGGGTCTCCTACAATGAGCAGTTCTTC; CDR3aa: CASSRRLAGVSYNEQFF
d_gene: NA; v_gene: TRBV12-3/TRBV12-4; abundance: many; len: 15; j_gene: TRBJ1-1; CDR3nt: TGTGCCAGCAGTTTAGAACCGGGAATAGGGACTGAAGCTTTCTTT; CDR3aa: CASSLEPGIGTEAFF